This record concerns one T cell receptor beta chain sequence. This clone's antigen is unknown. Per-base qualities were not stored, and no clone one base away is much larger. The data stem from a study of T-cell memory formation after mild COVID-19 listed by TCRdb under 2021. Regarding the study in general: TCR sequence clusters from the two donors were largely donor specific. In a couple of donors, T-cell clones that expanded and contracted after mild COVID-19 were tracked by sequencing TCRalpha and TCRbeta repertoires over time. The cohort was made up of two young adult volunteers, one female and one male, who were previously healthy. Beyond this particular receptor, the publication reports: Some responding clones were detected in pre-infection memory, which suggested that pre-existing cross-reactive memory T cells had joined the SARS-CoV-2 response. Only a couple of mild cases were covered in the study, and larger cohorts including severe cases with pre-infection samples were considered necessary. SARS-CoV-2 specificity was not confirmed for the second-wave clones peaking on day 37. Contracting CD4+ clones were found mainly in CM and EM memory subsets, while CD8+ clones were enriched in EMRA. Balanced CD4/CD8 phenotypes were observed for clones contracting from day 15 to 85, whereas a bias towards CD4+ was observed for a second wave of clones expanding from day 15 to 37.

Sequencing used an Illumina NovaSeq 6000. cDNA libraries for TCRalpha and TCRbeta were prepared by 5'RACE using constant-segment primers, with sample barcodes and unique molecular identifiers added. RNA was extracted from every sample with Trizol reagent. Amplification of the libraries took two PCR steps, and the second step added a second sample barcode plus Illumina TruSeq adapters. Libraries were sequenced on an Illumina NovaSeq with 2 x 150 bp paired-end reads. Concerning the study's data processing: Reads were demultiplexed and collapsed into UMI-guided consensus sequences with migec v1.2.7. Using mixcr v2.1.11, the UMI consensuses were aligned to TRA and TRB V and J templates and assembled into clonotypes. Clonotypes were classified as expanded or contracted when called significant by both edgeR and NoisET, with noise models trained on biological replicates. For edgeR calls, the thresholds were a false discovery rate-adjusted p below 0.01 and a log2 fold-change of 1. As an exploratory analysis of dynamics, PCA with hierarchical clustering was applied to max-normalized trajectories of the 1000 most abundant clonotypes. Each responding clone was given a CD4 or CD8 phenotype based on the CD4+ and CD8+ repertoires, which had been sequenced separately. The public reads were run again by TCRdb, first through fastp at Q25 and then through MiXCR, and only productive beta chains were kept. Identical CDR3 proteins give one entry, which carries the most common genes and DNA. It is TCRdb's table, rather than the study itself, that gives the V and J calls and clone size. The sample records about 430,000 distinct CDR3 sequences, approximately 18% of which are singletons. Under 25% of the sample is in the top ten clones.

CDR1 and CDR2 are read off the germline V gene as SGHTA and FQGNSA. CDR3 length: 16 amino acids, cysteine to phenylalanine. The sequence is cut down to CDR3 DNA, 48 bases in frame from base 1. The junction shows trimming of 10 bases on V and 5 bases on J, plus 23 bases between the germline ends. PBMCs were isolated by Ficoll-Paque density gradient centrifugation. This receptor was identified in a man between 18 and 35 years old who had mild COVID-19 (a few samples of this study predate the infection). The sample titles of this study are shuffled in the database, so cell type and time point are left out; the donor was told from shared clones. The V gene is TRBV7-2 and the J gene is TRBJ2-2; the D gene is unclear. Specimen: PBMCs or a T cell subset sorted from them (not recorded which). The nucleotide sequence is TGTGCCACTACGGAACGATGGAGCCCGGGTACCGGGGAGCTGTTTTTT. Translated, this gives CATTERWSPGTGELFF.